Following are 23 T cell receptor beta chains from one sample sequenced in a study of shared clonotypes between healthy human individuals. Profiling relied on immunoSEQ multiplex PCR, and the TCRdb table lists in-frame clones only, not all of them. The sample holds under 850,000 clones, approximately 92% seen once. CD45RO-negative, CCR7-positively selected cells formed the naive CD8 fraction, excluding terminally differentiated effector memory CD45RA+ cells. Sequenced sample: naive CD8+ T cells sorted from blood. These receptors were obtained from a man in his thirties or forties in good health.

The chain carries TRBV5-5 and TRBJ2-7; D is unresolved. Trimming cost V 1 base and J 1 base, with 15 bases left between them. Per germline, CDR1 SGHKS and CDR2 YYEKEE (reference sequence). The CDR3 length is 16 residues. CDR3 in DNA: TGTGCCAGCAGCTTGTGGCCTGGTGGGCGATCCTACGAGCAGTACTTC. Protein sequence: CASSLWPGGRSYEQYF.

J is TRBJ2-1 and V is TRBV27, with TRBD1 matching over 11 bases. Germline V lookup: CDR1 MNHEY, CDR2 SMNVEV (reference sequence). The CDR3 has 14 residues. With 6 bases clipped from V and 7 bases from J, the junction kept 5 bases outside the gene matches. The CDR3 sequence: CASSGRDRGNEQFF. CDR3 in DNA: TGTGCCAGCAGCGGCCGGGACAGGGGGAATGAGCAGTTCTTC.

A word on this clone: The sample carries other DNA sequences with the same CDR3. This chain links TRBV27 with TRBJ1-2; D uncertain. The CDR3 is made up of 14 amino acids. V lost 0 bases to trimming and J lost 4 bases, with 9 bases between them. Germline lookup yields CDR1 MNHEY and CDR2 SMNVEV (reference sequence). CDR3 protein: CASSLSAGGYGYTF. The CDR3 DNA sequence: TGTGCCAGCAGTTTATCGGCGGGAGGCTATGGCTACACCTTC.

The rearrangement joins TRBV30 to TRBJ2-3; possibly TRBD2 for D (5 bases). Trimming shortened V by 3 bases and J by 2 bases, and 12 bases separated the two germline ends. Germline V gene data show CDR1 as GTSNPN and CDR2 as SVGIG (reference sequence). This CDR3 region has 14 residues. The CDR3 here is CAWSITGLTDTQYF. The CDR3 nucleotides read TGTGCCTGGAGCATTACCGGACTCACAGATACGCAGTATTTT.

The chain joins TRBV7-9 to TRBJ2-5; weak D call: TRBD2 (6 bases). The CDR3 is 14 residues long. From germline, CDR1 is SEHNR and CDR2 FQNEAQ (reference sequence). V was trimmed by 1 base and J by 5 bases, leaving 11 bases between them. The DNA of the CDR3 is TGTGCCAGCAGCTTAGTCGCGGGATCTGAGACCCAGTACTTC. This gives the protein CASSLVAGSETQYF.

This chain connects TRBV27 to TRBJ2-1; D might be TRBD1 (6 bases). V was trimmed by 6 bases and J by 4 bases, leaving 22 bases between them. CDR3 size: 17 residues. Germline loops: CDR1 MNHEY, CDR2 SMNVEV (reference sequence). DNA for the CDR3: TGTGCCAGCAGCCCATCGGAGGAGAGACAGGAGTACAATGAGCAGTTCTTC. Its translation is CASSPSEERQEYNEQFF.

A remark on this clone: This same CDR3 is encoded by further DNA sequences in the sample. The V call is TRBV12-2, the J call TRBJ2-3; TRBD2 is taken as the D call from the table, unchecked against the DNA. TRBV12-2 is termed a pseudogene. This CDR3 spans 18 amino acids. In nucleotides, the CDR3 is TGTGCAAGTCGCTTAGTCGGGGAGGGCGGGGGAAGCACAGATACGCAGTATTTT. This codes for CASRLVGEGGGSTDTQYF.

The gene calls are TRBV7-9 and TRBJ1-1; no clear D. This CDR3 spans 15 amino acids. With 7 bases removed from V and 1 base from J, the gap between germline ends came to 16 bases. Germline V gene data show CDR1 as SEHNR and CDR2 as FQNEAQ (reference sequence). The CDR3 bases are TGTGCCAGCACCGCCCCCCGGGGAACGAACACTGAAGCTTTCTTT. Translation gives CASTAPRGTNTEAFF.

This chain joins TRBV9 and TRBJ2-1; 10 bases are shared with TRBD2. There are 17 residues in the CDR3. Looked up from germline, CDR1 is SGDLS and CDR2 is YYNGEE. J was trimmed by 5 bases and V by 0 bases; bases with no gene match: 8. CDR3 nucleotide sequence: TGTGCCAGCAGCGTAGAAGGGGGGCTAGCGGGAGACAATGAGCAGTTCTTC. Amino acid sequence: CASSVEGGLAGDNEQFF.

The chain is built from TRBV29-1 and TRBJ1-3; D gene ambiguous. V lost 6 bases, J lost 4 bases, and 16 bases lay in between. Germline loops: CDR1 SQVTM, CDR2 ANQGSEA. This CDR3 spans 14 amino acids. The DNA for the CDR3 is TGCAGCGTCGAGACTGCCGGCTCAGGAAACACCATATATTTT. This sequence encodes CSVETAGSGNTIYF.

The chain links TRBV9 to TRBJ2-7; D is unclear. Trimming cost V 3 bases and J 4 bases, with 17 bases left between them. Germline CDR1 SGDLS, CDR2 YYNGEE. This CDR3 contains 15 residues. The CDR3 loop reads CASSAPPPEGYEQYF. The CDR3 region has the DNA TGTGCCAGCAGCGCCCCGCCCCCAGAAGGATACGAGCAGTACTTC.

This clone is a singleton in its sample. V usage is TRBV11-2 and J usage is TRBJ2-2; the D is unclear. There are 13 residues in the CDR3. V dropped 1 base and J dropped 7 bases, with 7 bases sitting between them. Germline loops: CDR1 SGHAT, CDR2 FQNNGV. The CDR3 loop is CASSLGVGGELFF. CDR3 DNA: TGTGCCAGCAGCTTAGGGGTAGGCGGGGAGCTGTTTTTT.

The chain joins TRBV10-1 to TRBJ2-7; 7 bases align to TRBD1. Germline lookup yields CDR1 WNHNN and CDR2 SYGVQD (reference sequence). V shed 6 bases and J 1 base; nucleotides not matched to a gene: 3. The CDR3 extends over 13 amino acids. In DNA form, the CDR3 reads TGCGCCAGCAGCTCGGGACAGTCCTACGAGCAGTACTTC. Protein sequence: CASSSGQSYEQYF.

The V gene is TRBV28, the J gene TRBJ1-5; a weak D match, TRBD1 (6 bases). The CDR3 consists of 14 residues. Trimming left V 6 bases short and J 4 bases short, with 13 bases between. Germline V gene data show CDR1 as MDHEN and CDR2 as SYDVKM. The CDR3 protein is CASRGHRVNQPQHF. The CDR3 DNA sequence: TGTGCCAGCAGGGGACACCGGGTGAATCAGCCCCAGCATTTT.

V is TRBV5-1 and J is TRBJ2-7; TRBD2 agrees at 9 bases. This CDR3 contains 17 residues. Germline lookup yields CDR1 SGHRS and CDR2 YFSETQ. V lost 2 bases, J lost 6 bases, and 15 bases stayed unmatched. The CDR3 sequence: CASSFLRAGGGGGEQYF. CDR3 sequence (DNA): TGCGCCAGCAGCTTTTTACGAGCGGGAGGAGGAGGGGGCGAGCAGTACTTC.

This clone was seen a single time. The CDR3 sequence is CASSGTGNHSGNTIYF. Here the CDR3 DNA reads TGCGCCAGCAGCGGAACCGGGAACCACTCTGGAAACACCATATATTTT. This chain joins TRBV5-1 and TRBJ1-3; D not resolved. The CDR3 loop spans 16 amino acids. Trimming left V 4 bases short and J 0 bases short, with 14 bases between. Germline CDR1 SGHRS, CDR2 YFSETQ. The full variable domain, in which reference TRBV5-1 and TRBJ1-3 provide the parts outside the CDR3, is KAGVTQTPRYLIKTRGQQVTLSCSPISGHRSVSWYQQTPGQGLQFLFEYFSETQRNKGNFPGRFSGRQFSNSRSEMNVSTLELGDSALYLCASSGTGNHSGNTIYFGEGSWLTVV.

The gene calls are TRBV7-9 and TRBJ2-1; D is uncertain. V gave up 4 bases and J gave up 0 bases, with 7 bases separating them. Per germline, CDR1 SEHNR and CDR2 FQNEAQ (reference sequence). This CDR3 is 14 amino acids long. Here the CDR3 DNA reads TGTGCCAGCAGCTCCCCGAACTCCTACAATGAGCAGTTCTTC. Translating gives CASSSPNSYNEQFF. The variable domain in full, completed from reference TRBV7-9 and TRBJ2-1, reads DTGVSQNPRHKITKRGQNVTFRCDPISEHNRLYWYRQTLGQGPEFLTYFQNEAQLEKSRLLSDRFSAERPKGSFSTLEIQRTEQGDSAMYLCASSSPNSYNEQFFGPGTRLTVL.

V and J are TRBV7-2 and TRBJ2-5, with a weak D call TRBD2 (6 bases). Per germline, CDR1 SGHTA and CDR2 FQGNSA. This CDR3 has 17 amino acids. V lost 5 bases and J lost 0, with 19 bases in between. Written as DNA, the CDR3 is TGTGCCAGCAGCCCTCGGGGCGGGGAATTGTACCAAGAGACCCAGTACTTC. It translates to CASSPRGGELYQETQYF.

The CDR3 is CSVEDPHSYEQYF. CDR3 nucleotides: TGCAGCGTTGAAGATCCCCATAGTTACGAGCAGTACTTC. The chain combines TRBV29-1 with TRBJ2-7, with D unclear. The ends were cut back, 0 bases at V and 4 bases at J, with 10 bases in the middle. This CDR3 comprises 13 residues. Germline values: CDR1 SQVTM, CDR2 ANQGSEA.

The rearrangement uses TRBV9 and TRBJ2-7; 7 positions agree with TRBD1. The J segment lost 3 bases and the V segment lost 3 bases, leaving 3 bases of the junction unmatched. Germline V gene data show CDR1 as SGDLS and CDR2 as YYNGEE. The CDR3 totals 13 residues. DNA of the CDR3: TGTGCCAGCAGCGGGTGGGACAGCTACGAGCAGTACTTC. This gives the protein CASSGWDSYEQYF. The full variable domain, rest sourced from reference TRBV9 and TRBJ2-7, is DSGVTQTPKHLITATGQRVTLRCSPRSGDLSVYWYQQSLDQGLQFLIQYYNGEERAKGNILERFSAQQFPDLHSELNLSSLELGDSALYFCASSGWDSYEQYFGPGTRLTVT.

The gene calls are TRBV5-1 and TRBJ1-1; D remains ambiguous. CDR3 length: 14 amino acids. Germline-derived CDR1 and CDR2 are SGHRS and YFSETQ. Trimming cost V 0 bases and J 8 bases, with 14 bases left between them. The CDR3 protein is CASSLAGVYLEAFF. In nucleotides, the CDR3 is TGCGCCAGCAGCTTGGCAGGTGTCTATCTCGAAGCTTTCTTT.

This rearrangement joins TRBV9 to TRBJ1-2; D gene unclear. V was pared by 5 bases and J by 6 bases, with 8 bases between. In germline, CDR1 is SGDLS, CDR2 YYNGEE. This CDR3 is 11 amino acids long. DNA for the CDR3: TGTGCCAGCAGGTCAGGTAATGGCTACACCTTC. It yields the protein CASRSGNGYTF.

To note about this clone: The same CDR3 also results from other DNA sequences found in this sample. This chain connects TRBV19 to TRBJ1-1; D may be TRBD1 (6 bases). Between the trimmed V and J ends, which lost 3 bases and 4 bases, there was a span of 9 bases. CDR1 is LNHDA, CDR2 SQIVND, per germline (reference sequence). This CDR3 has 13 residues. The CDR3 DNA reads TGTGCCAGTAGTATGGAAGGGGGCACTGAAGCTTTCTTT. It translates to CASSMEGGTEAFF.